This TCR beta chain originates from a study of identical twins. Overall study results and limits: Within twin pairs, the out-of-frame alpha sequences they shared showed excess low generation probability.

This clonotype came up a few times. Its specificity is not known. V lost 9 bases to trimming and J lost 5 bases, with 8 bases between them. The CDR3 runs to 11 residues. Germline assignment: CDR1 MGHDK and CDR2 SYGVNS. cDNA molecules carried unique molecular identifiers, and template switching added a universal primer site. Via MiXCR, TCRdb re-called the 5' RACE reads, giving one row per CDR3 protein. The repertoire has about 890,000 distinct CDR3 sequences, about 12% of them found once; the top ten carry 1.5% to 2%. These data are also associated with another study on yellow fever vaccine responses in identical twins.

Sequencing input: PBMCs. The clonotype comes from a woman in her late teens or twenties in good health. The chain has TRBV25-1 and TRBJ1-5; D is undetermined. The CDR3 region is CASGLDQPQHF. For the CDR3, the DNA is TGTGCCAGTGGGTTGGATCAGCCCCAGCATTTT.